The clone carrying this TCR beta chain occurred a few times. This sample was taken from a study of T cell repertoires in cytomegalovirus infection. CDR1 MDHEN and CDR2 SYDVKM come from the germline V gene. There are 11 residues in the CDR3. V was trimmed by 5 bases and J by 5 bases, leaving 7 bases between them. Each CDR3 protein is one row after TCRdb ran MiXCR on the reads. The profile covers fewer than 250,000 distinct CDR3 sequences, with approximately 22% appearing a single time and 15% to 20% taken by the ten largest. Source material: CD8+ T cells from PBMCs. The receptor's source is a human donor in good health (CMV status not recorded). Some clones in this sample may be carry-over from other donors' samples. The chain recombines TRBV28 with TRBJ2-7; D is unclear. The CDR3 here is CASSASNEQYF. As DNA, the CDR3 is TGTGCCAGCAGTGCTAGTAACGAGCAGTACTTC.